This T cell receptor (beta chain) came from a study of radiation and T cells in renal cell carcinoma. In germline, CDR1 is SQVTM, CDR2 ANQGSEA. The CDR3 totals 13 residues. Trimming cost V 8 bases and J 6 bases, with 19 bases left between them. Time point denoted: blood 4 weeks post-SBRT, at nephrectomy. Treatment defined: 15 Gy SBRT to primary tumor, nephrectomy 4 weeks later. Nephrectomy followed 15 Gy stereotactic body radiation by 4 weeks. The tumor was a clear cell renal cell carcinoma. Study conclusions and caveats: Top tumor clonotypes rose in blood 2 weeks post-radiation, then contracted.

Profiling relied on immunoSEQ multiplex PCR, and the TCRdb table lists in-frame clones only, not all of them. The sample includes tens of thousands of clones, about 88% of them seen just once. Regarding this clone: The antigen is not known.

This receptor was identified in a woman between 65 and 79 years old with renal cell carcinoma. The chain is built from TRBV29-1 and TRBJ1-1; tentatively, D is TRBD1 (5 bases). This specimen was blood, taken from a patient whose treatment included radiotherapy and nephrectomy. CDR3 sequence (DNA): TGCAGCACCCCCGGCAGGGAATACGCTGAAGCTTTCTTT. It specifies CSTPGREYAEAFF.